The rows below give T cell receptor beta chains drawn from one sample of a study of blood T cells in healthy people across ages. TCRdb re-called the 5' RACE reads with MiXCR, one entry per CDR3 protein. The data show some 1.4 million distinct CDR3 sequences, about 43% seen once. The material sequenced was blood. The receptors derive from a woman between 18 and 29 years old in good health. Each CDR3 is given with its conserved first and last residue. D genes are given only for firm matches. For some rows the clone size is stated as once, few or many, or as a class when expanded; others skip it.

DNA,CDR3,D,V,length,J,size
TGTGCCAGCATCCAACGACAGGGGAGCAATCAGCCCCAGCATTTT,CASIQRQGSNQPQHF,TRBD1,TRBV6-6,15,TRBJ1-5,NA
TGCAGTGCTAGAGAAGCTGGGACTAGCGGGAGGTCCCACGAGCAGTACTTC,CSAREAGTSGRSHEQYF,TRBD2,TRBV20-1,17,TRBJ2-7,few
TGTGCCAGCAGCCATCTGCGGGTCTCCACAGATACGCAGTATTTT,CASSHLRVSTDTQYF,NA,TRBV3-1,15,TRBJ2-3,medium-sized
TGCAGTGCCCCGATGGGCAGGGGGGCGACTGAAGCTTTCTTT,CSAPMGRGATEAFF,TRBD1,TRBV20-1,14,TRBJ1-1,NA
TGTGCCATTCAGGCGGGTAACACTGAAGCTTTCTTT,CAIQAGNTEAFF,NA,TRBV6-1,12,TRBJ1-1,NA
TGTGCCAGCAGTTCAGCGCAGGGCACAGATACGCAGTATTTT,CASSSAQGTDTQYF,NA,TRBV6-6,14,TRBJ2-3,few
TGTGCCAGCAACCCGGGACGGCTGGTCTACGAGCAGTACTTC,CASNPGRLVYEQYF,NA,TRBV6-5,14,TRBJ2-7,NA
TGTGCCAGCAGCCTGGGACAGTTGATGGATACGCAGTATTTT,CASSLGQLMDTQYF,TRBD1,TRBV5-6,14,TRBJ2-3,NA
TGTGCCAGCAGTGGCCCGTTTGAGTCCTACGAGCAGTACTTC,CASSGPFESYEQYF,NA,TRBV7-9,14,TRBJ2-7,few
TGTGCCATCAGTGCAGAGCGGGGGGGCACAGATACGCAGTATTTT,CAISAERGGTDTQYF,TRBD2,TRBV10-3,15,TRBJ2-3,NA
TGTGCCAGCAGCCCATTCGTATCTTCCGGGACAGACTATGGCTACACCTTC,CASSPFVSSGTDYGYTF,TRBD1,TRBV9,17,TRBJ1-2,NA